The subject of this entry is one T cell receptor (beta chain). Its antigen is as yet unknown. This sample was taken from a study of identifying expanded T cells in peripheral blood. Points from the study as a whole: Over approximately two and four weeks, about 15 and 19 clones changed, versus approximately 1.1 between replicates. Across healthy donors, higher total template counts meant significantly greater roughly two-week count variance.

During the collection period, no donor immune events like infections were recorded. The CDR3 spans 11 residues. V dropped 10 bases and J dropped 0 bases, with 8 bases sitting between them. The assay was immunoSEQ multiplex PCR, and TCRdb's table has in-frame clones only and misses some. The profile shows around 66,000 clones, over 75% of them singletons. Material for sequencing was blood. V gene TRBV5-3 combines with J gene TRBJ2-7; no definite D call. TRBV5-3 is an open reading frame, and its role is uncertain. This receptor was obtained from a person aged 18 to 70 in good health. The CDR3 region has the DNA TGTGCCGGGCAGATCTCCTACGAGCAGTACTTC. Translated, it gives CAGQISYEQYF.